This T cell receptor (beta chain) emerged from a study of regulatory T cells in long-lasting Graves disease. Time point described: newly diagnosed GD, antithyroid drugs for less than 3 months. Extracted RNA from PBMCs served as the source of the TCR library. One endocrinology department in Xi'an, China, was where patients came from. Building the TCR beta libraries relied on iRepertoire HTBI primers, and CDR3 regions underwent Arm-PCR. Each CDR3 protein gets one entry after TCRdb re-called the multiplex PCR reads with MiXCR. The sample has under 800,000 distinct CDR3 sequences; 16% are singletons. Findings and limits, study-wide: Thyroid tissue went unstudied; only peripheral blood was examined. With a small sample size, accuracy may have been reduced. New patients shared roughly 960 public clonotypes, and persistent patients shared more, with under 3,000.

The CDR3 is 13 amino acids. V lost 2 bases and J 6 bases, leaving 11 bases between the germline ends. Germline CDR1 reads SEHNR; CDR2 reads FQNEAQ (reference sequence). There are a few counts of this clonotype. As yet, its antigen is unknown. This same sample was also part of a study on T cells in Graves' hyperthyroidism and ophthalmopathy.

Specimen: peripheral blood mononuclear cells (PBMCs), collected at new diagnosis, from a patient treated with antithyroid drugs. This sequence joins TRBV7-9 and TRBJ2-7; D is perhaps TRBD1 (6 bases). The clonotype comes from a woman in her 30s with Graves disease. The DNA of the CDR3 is TGTGCCAGCAGCTTACAGGGGTTAGGCGAGCAGTACTTC. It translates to CASSLQGLGEQYF.